Sequencing of this T cell receptor (beta chain) was carried out in a study of T cell responses to AZD1222 COVID-19 vaccine. Clones were read by immunoSEQ multiplex PCR, and TCRdb kept only the in-frame ones, dropping some. The sample lists about 120,000 clones, 80% to 90% occurring once. Study-level points and caveats: Two AZD1222 administrations were followed by greater Spike-specific TCR breadth and depth. All repertoire sampling was performed exclusively after the peak T cell response. Baseline testing showed seropositivity in only a handful of AZD1222 recipients. Donors were chiefly white British, with a greater number of females, and clonal diversity was perhaps underestimated.

With regard to this clone: Antigen: not known.

CDR3 size: 14 residues. The germline V gene has CDR1 SGHRS and CDR2 YFSETQ. The V end was cut by 4 bases, the J end by 0 bases, with 7 bases between. This TCR derives from an adult in good health. The rearrangement uses TRBV5-1 and TRBJ2-2; D gene ambiguous. This specimen was peripheral blood, taken on day 0 of AZD1222 vaccination. Written as DNA, the CDR3 is TGCGCCAGCAGCGATACTACGAACACCGGGGAGCTGTTTTTT. Amino acids: CASSDTTNTGELFF.